The entry below describes one T cell receptor (beta chain). The antigen remains unidentified. This specimen comes from a study of T cell repertoires in cytomegalovirus infection. Study-wide context: Through public TCR beta signatures, both CMV infection and matching HLA type were indicated. Study observations and caveats: Totalled public TCR beta family frequency picked out people who carried CMV plus the relevant HLA. CMV-specific HLA-C-restricted TCR beta clonotypes dominated the ex vivo response.

From the reads, TCRdb called clonotypes with MiXCR, one entry per CDR3 protein. This table holds 400,000 to 550,000 distinct CDR3 sequences, about 11% found once. After removal of 6 bases from V and 0 bases from J, the junction contained 5 bases not matched to a gene. The length of the CDR3 is 13 residues. Per germline, CDR1 SQVTM and CDR2 ANQGSEA. V usage is TRBV29-1 and J usage is TRBJ2-7; TRBD2 matches at 7 bases. The clonotype originates from a human donor in good health (CMV status not recorded). Some clones in this sample may be carry-over from other donors' samples. Sequencing was done on a sample of PBMCs. CDR3 coding DNA: TGCAGCGTCGTTAGCGGGTTCTCCTACGAGCAGTACTTC. Translating it yields CSVVSGFSYEQYF.